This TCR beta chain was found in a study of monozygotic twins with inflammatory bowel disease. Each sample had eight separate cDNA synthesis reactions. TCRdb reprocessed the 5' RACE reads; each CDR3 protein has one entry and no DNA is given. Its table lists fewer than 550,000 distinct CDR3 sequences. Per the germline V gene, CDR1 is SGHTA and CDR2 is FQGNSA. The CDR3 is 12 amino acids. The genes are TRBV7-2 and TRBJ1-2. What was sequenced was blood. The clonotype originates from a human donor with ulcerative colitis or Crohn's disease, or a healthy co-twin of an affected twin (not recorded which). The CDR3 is CASIDGGRGYTF.